Sequencing of this T cell receptor (beta chain) was carried out in a study of T cell changes during pregnancy in multiple sclerosis. The table came from immunoSEQ multiplex PCR; TCRdb's copy has only in-frame clones and leaves some out. The sample consists of fewer than 60,000 clones, roughly nine tenths of them appearing once. Germline CDR1 LNHDA, CDR2 SQIVND (reference sequence). This CDR3 is built from 15 residues. V was cut by 8 bases and J by 0 bases, with 16 bases left in between. This clonotype was obtained from a female donor with multiple sclerosis, enrolled in a pregnancy study. The gene calls are TRBV19 and TRBJ1-1; D is undetermined. The sample in question was CD4+ T cells from peripheral blood mononuclear cells, obtained after pregnancy. The CDR3 sequence: CASGLTAAMNTEAFF. CDR3 DNA sequence: TGTGCCAGTGGCTTGACCGCGGCCATGAACACTGAAGCTTTCTTT.